The entry that follows covers one T cell receptor beta chain sequence. This CDR3 comprises 17 residues. Per germline, CDR1 MNHEY and CDR2 SVGEGT. Trimming cost V 4 bases and J 0 bases, with 19 bases left between them. These data are taken from a study of blood T cell repertoires in COVID-19. Residents of 20 to 25 US areas, aged about 18 to 95 years, made up the participants. Authors' analysis steps: How many nucleated cells were present was estimated from reference gene primer amplification. Profiling relied on immunoSEQ multiplex PCR, and the TCRdb table lists in-frame clones only, not all of them. V and J calls and clone size come straight from that table; D and trimming were deduced from the DNA. The table shows roughly 400,000 clones, with 80% to 90% occurring only once.

The V gene is TRBV6-2 or TRBV6-3, the J gene TRBJ2-7; a possible D gene is TRBD1 (6 bases). The origin of this receptor is a woman between 50 and 59 years old who had recovered from COVID-19. The sequencing sample was made of PBMCs or T cells enriched from blood (not recorded which). The CDR3 spells CASSSHSGTSDSYEQYF. The CDR3 region has the DNA TGTGCCAGCAGTTCACACTCCGGGACATCGGACTCCTACGAGCAGTACTTC.